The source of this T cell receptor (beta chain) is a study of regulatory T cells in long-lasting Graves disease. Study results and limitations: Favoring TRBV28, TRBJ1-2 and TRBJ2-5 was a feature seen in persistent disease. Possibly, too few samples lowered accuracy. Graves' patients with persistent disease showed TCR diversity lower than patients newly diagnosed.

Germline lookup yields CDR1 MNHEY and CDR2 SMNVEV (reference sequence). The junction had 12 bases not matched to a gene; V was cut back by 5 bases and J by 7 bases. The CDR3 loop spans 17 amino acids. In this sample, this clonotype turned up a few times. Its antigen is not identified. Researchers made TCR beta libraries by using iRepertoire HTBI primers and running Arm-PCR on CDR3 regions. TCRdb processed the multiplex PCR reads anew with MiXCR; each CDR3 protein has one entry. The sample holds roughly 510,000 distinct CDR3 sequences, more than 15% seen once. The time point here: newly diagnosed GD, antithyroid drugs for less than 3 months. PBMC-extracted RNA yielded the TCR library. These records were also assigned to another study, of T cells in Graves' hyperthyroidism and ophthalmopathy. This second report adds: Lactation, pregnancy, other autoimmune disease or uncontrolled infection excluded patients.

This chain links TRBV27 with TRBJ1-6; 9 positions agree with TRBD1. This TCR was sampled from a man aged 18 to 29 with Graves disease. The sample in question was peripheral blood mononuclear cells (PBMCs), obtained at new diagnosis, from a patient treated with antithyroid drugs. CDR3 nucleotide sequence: TGTGCCAGCAGTCCGAACCCAGCCGGGACAGGGAATTCACCCCTCCACTTT. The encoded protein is CASSPNPAGTGNSPLHF.